These 25 T cell receptor beta chains share one sample of origin, sequenced in a study of a mutant IDH1 vaccine in newly diagnosed glioma. Generated by immunoSEQ multiplex PCR, the TCRdb table keeps only in-frame clones and is missing some. The sample lists 70,000 to 100,000 clones, almost 85% occurring once. Time point denoted: baseline, week 1 (first vaccination visit). As to treatment: pre-vaccination baseline after standard-of-care therapy. The sample consisted of PBMCs, taken from a glioma patient treated with radiotherapy, temozolomide or both. Every receptor here comes from a man in his forties with glioma. Some clones in this sample may be carry-over from other donors' samples.

The J gene is TRBJ2-2, the V gene TRBV14; possible D gene TRBD1, 5 bases. Germline V lookup: CDR1 SGHDN, CDR2 FVKESK. Between the trimmed V and J ends, which lost 2 bases and 6 bases, there was a span of 13 bases. This CDR3 has 15 residues. CDR3 coding DNA: TGTGCCAGCAGCCAAAACACCAGGGTTCCCGGGGAGCTGTTTTTT. Amino acids: CASSQNTRVPGELFF.

The chain has TRBV28 and TRBJ1-5; the D gene is possibly TRBD1 (6 bases). Trimming cost V 6 bases and J 3 bases, with 12 bases left between them. The CDR3 length is 14 residues. The germline V gene encodes CDR1 MDHEN and CDR2 SYDVKM. In DNA, the CDR3 is TGTGCCAGCAGGGGTACAGGGCCCAATCAGCCCCAGCATTTT. Translation: CASRGTGPNQPQHF.

This clone was detected only once. The chain links TRBV6-1 to TRBJ2-7, with no clear D. The germline gives CDR1 MNHNS, CDR2 SASEGT. The CDR3 is 14 residues long. With 3 bases removed from V and 0 bases from J, the gap between germline ends came to 9 bases. Here the CDR3 reads CASSDAAFSYEQYF. The CDR3 nucleotides read TGTGCCAGCAGTGATGCAGCTTTCTCCTACGAGCAGTACTTC.

The rearrangement links TRBV19 to TRBJ1-1, with D hard to call. Germline V gives CDR1 LNHDA, CDR2 SQIVND (reference sequence). The CDR3 runs 13 residues. V was cut by 3 bases and J by 5 bases, with 10 bases left in between. This CDR3 reads CASSIEGRTEAFF. Here the CDR3 DNA reads TGTGCCAGTAGTATCGAAGGTCGGACTGAAGCTTTCTTT.

The V gene is TRBV7-9, the J gene TRBJ2-7; 8 bases map to TRBD1. This CDR3 comprises 13 residues. J lost 5 bases, V lost 5 bases, and 5 bases had no gene match. The germline V gene encodes CDR1 SEHNR and CDR2 FQNEAQ (reference sequence). The chain's CDR3 is CASSPMTGDEQYF. The CDR3 DNA reads TGTGCCAGCAGCCCGATGACAGGGGACGAGCAGTACTTC.

The chain is built from TRBV7-2 and TRBJ2-2, with a possible D match to TRBD1 (6 bases). The V and J ends lost 4 bases and 6 bases respectively, with 21 bases between them. This CDR3 region has 17 residues. The germline gives CDR1 SGHTA, CDR2 FQGNSA. The CDR3 region is CASSWGFRGTRSGELFF. The DNA for the CDR3 is TGTGCCAGCAGCTGGGGGTTCAGGGGTACTCGTTCCGGGGAGCTGTTTTTT.

The chain carries TRBV11-2 and TRBJ2-7, with D uncertain. Germline loops: CDR1 SGHAT, CDR2 FQNNGV. The ends were cut back, 4 bases at V and 0 bases at J, with 16 bases in the middle. This CDR3 comprises 16 residues. CDR3 in amino acids: CASSSASEKYSYEQYF. As DNA, the CDR3 is TGTGCCAGCAGCTCGGCATCAGAAAAGTACTCCTACGAGCAGTACTTC.

CDR3 region: CASTSGDATNEKLFF. CDR3 bases: TGTGCCAGCACGTCGGGGGATGCAACTAATGAAAAACTGTTTTTT. This chain uses TRBV6-1 with TRBJ1-4, with D perhaps TRBD1 (5 bases). There are 15 residues in the CDR3. Germline CDR1 reads MNHNS; CDR2 reads SASEGT. Trimming cost V 7 bases and J 0 bases, with 12 bases left between them.

The chain couples TRBV30 to TRBJ2-2, with a weak D call TRBD1 (6 bases). Germline V CDR1 and CDR2: GTSNPN, SVGIG (reference sequence). V lost 2 bases to trimming and J lost 1 base, with 8 bases between them. The CDR3 loop spans 14 amino acids. In nucleotides, the CDR3 is TGTGCCTGGAGTAGGGGGAGGAACACCGGGGAGCTGTTTTTT. As protein: CAWSRGRNTGELFF.

The chain couples TRBV5-1 to TRBJ1-4, with 9 bases aligning to TRBD1. V dropped 1 base and J dropped 8; count of bases not matched to a gene: 9. This CDR3 is 16 amino acids long. CDR1 and CDR2 (germline): SGHRS, YFSETQ. Here the CDR3 reads CASSLSQGQGNEKLFF. The CDR3 DNA reads as TGCGCCAGCAGCTTGTCCCAGGGACAGGGAAACGAAAAACTGTTTTTT.

V gene TRBV29-1 combines with J gene TRBJ2-3, with a weak D call TRBD1 (5 bases). V lost 4 bases, J lost 4 bases, and 6 bases lay in between. Germline V gives CDR1 SQVTM, CDR2 ANQGSEA. This CDR3 is built from 11 residues. The CDR3 DNA follows: TGCAGCGTTGTAGGGGCAGATACGCAGTATTTT. It translates to CSVVGADTQYF.

The V gene is TRBV4-2, the J gene TRBJ1-1; D is possibly TRBD1 (5 bases). CDR1 and CDR2 from the germline V gene are LGHNA and YNFKEQ. The ends were cut back, 8 bases at V and 3 bases at J, with 13 bases in the middle. The CDR3 consists of 13 residues. CDR3 nucleotides: TGTGCCAGCGGATGGATGGGGGACACTGAAGCTTTCTTT. This codes for CASGWMGDTEAFF.

This chain connects TRBV6-1 to TRBJ1-1; D call uncertain. The V gene lost 2 bases and the J gene lost 4 bases, with 8 bases spanning the gap. Germline loops: CDR1 MNHNS, CDR2 SASEGT. The CDR3 runs 13 residues. CDR3 in amino acids: CASSESEGTEAFF. In nucleotides, the CDR3 is TGTGCCAGCAGTGAAAGTGAGGGCACTGAAGCTTTCTTT.

A few counts support this clone. The V call is TRBV10-2, the J call TRBJ1-2; the match to TRBD1 covers 9 bases. The V gene end was trimmed by 6 bases and the J gene end by 7 bases; junction bases not matched to a gene: 9. Looked up from germline, CDR1 is WSHSY and CDR2 is SAAADI. The CDR3 contains 14 residues. As DNA, the CDR3 is TGCGCCAGCAGAGATCATGGACAGGGGCTTGGCTACACCTTC. The encoded protein is CASRDHGQGLGYTF.

The J gene is TRBJ1-4, the V gene TRBV6-5; possibly TRBD1 for D (6 bases). Per germline, CDR1 MNHEY and CDR2 SVGAGI. The V end lost 6 bases, the J end lost 3 bases, and 11 bases lay between the germline ends. The CDR3 is 14 residues long. The DNA for the CDR3 is TGTGCCAGCAGACAGGGTTTCCCTAATGAAAAACTGTTTTTT. Its protein product is CASRQGFPNEKLFF.

V gene TRBV27 combines with J gene TRBJ1-5, with D tentatively TRBD1 (5 bases). V gave up 3 bases and J gave up 2 bases, with 14 bases separating them. The CDR3 length is 16 residues. Germline V gene sequence: CDR1 MNHEY, CDR2 SMNVEV (reference sequence). The DNA of the CDR3 is TGTGCCAGCAGTTTTTTAGGGGCGCTGGGCAATCAGCCCCAGCATTTT. As protein: CASSFLGALGNQPQHF.

The V call is TRBV7-2, the J call TRBJ1-2; D gene uncertain. The CDR3 totals 14 residues. Germline lookup yields CDR1 SGHTA and CDR2 FQGNSA. Trimming pared 5 bases from V and 1 base from J, leaving 11 bases between. The CDR3 region has the DNA TGTGCCAGCAGCCCCCTCCGGGGTAACTATGGCTACACCTTC. It encodes CASSPLRGNYGYTF. Supplemented by reference TRBV7-2 and TRBJ1-2, the full variable domain reads GAGVSQSPSNKVTEKGKDVELRCDPISGHTALYWYRQSLGQGLEFLIYFQGNSAPDKSGLPSDRFSAERTGGSVSTLTIQRTQQEDSAVYLCASSPLRGNYGYTFGSGTRLTVV.

The DNA of the CDR3 is TGTGCCACCAGCAGAGTTGTGGCACCGAATCAGCCCCAGCATTTT. It yields the protein CATSRVVAPNQPQHF. This rearrangement joins TRBV15 to TRBJ1-5; D gene ambiguous. Germline V lookup: CDR1 LNHNV, CDR2 YYDKDF (reference sequence). V was clipped by 1 base and J by 4 bases, with 11 bases between them. The CDR3 contains 15 residues.

The CDR3 bases are TGTGCCAGCAGCCAAGAGGGAGGGAACTATGGCTACACCTTC. Protein sequence: CASSQEGGNYGYTF. The genes are TRBV14 and TRBJ1-2; no definite D call. Germline CDR1 reads SGHDN; CDR2 reads FVKESK. V dropped 0 bases and J dropped 2 bases, with 7 bases sitting between them. The CDR3 contains 14 residues. The full variable domain, its missing parts supplied by reference TRBV14 and TRBJ1-2, is EAGVTQFPSHSVIEKGQTVTLRCDPISGHDNLYWYRRVMGKEIKFLLHFVKESKQDESGMPNNRFLAERTGGTYSTLKVQPAELEDSGVYFCASSQEGGNYGYTFGSGTRLTVV.

This chain joins TRBV5-1 and TRBJ1-6, with 10 nucleotides matching TRBD1. CDR3 length: 14 residues. J lost 10 bases, V lost 5 bases, and 6 bases had no gene match. The germline V gene encodes CDR1 SGHRS and CDR2 YFSETQ. CDR3 sequence: CASRTTGGESPLHF. The CDR3 nucleotides read TGCGCCAGCAGAACGACAGGGGGCGAATCACCCCTCCACTTT. Full variable domain (remainder filled in from reference TRBV5-1 and TRBJ1-6): KAGVTQTPRYLIKTRGQQVTLSCSPISGHRSVSWYQQTPGQGLQFLFEYFSETQRNKGNFPGRFSGRQFSNSRSEMNVSTLELGDSALYLCASRTTGGESPLHFGNGTRLTVT.

This chain links TRBV6-5 with TRBJ1-3, with D perhaps TRBD1 (6 bases). This CDR3 has 13 amino acids. From germline, CDR1 is MNHEY and CDR2 SVGAGI. V lost 4 bases and J 4 bases, leaving 8 bases between the germline ends. CDR3 amino acids: CASSLGGGNTIYF. The DNA for the CDR3 is TGTGCCAGCAGTTTAGGGGGAGGAAACACCATATATTTT.

The chain carries TRBV6-6 and TRBJ1-4, with a tentative D call TRBD1 (5 bases). Germline CDR1 reads MNHNY; CDR2 reads SVGAGI (reference sequence). Trimming removed 7 bases from V and 3 bases from J, with 9 bases in between. CDR3 length: 13 amino acids. CDR3 protein: CASTRAANEKLFF. The CDR3 DNA is TGTGCCAGCACCAGGGCAGCTAATGAAAAACTGTTTTTT.

Only a few counts were recorded for this clone. The identical CDR3 is also encoded by other nucleotide sequences in the sample. The gene calls are TRBV14 and TRBJ1-1; no reliable D call. The CDR3 loop spans 13 amino acids. V was clipped by 2 bases and J by 5 bases, with 9 bases between them. Germline V gene sequence: CDR1 SGHDN, CDR2 FVKESK. The CDR3 sequence: CASSQSSRTEAFF. The CDR3 DNA sequence: TGTGCCAGCAGCCAATCTAGTCGAACTGAAGCTTTCTTT.

The chain employs TRBV7-9 and TRBJ2-2; TRBD1 might be the D (6 bases). The germline V gene encodes CDR1 SEHNR and CDR2 FQNEAQ (reference sequence). The CDR3 has 14 amino acids. The V gene lost 5 bases and the J gene lost 3 bases, with 10 bases spanning the gap. The CDR3 region is CASSPDRYTGELFF. CDR3 DNA: TGTGCCAGCAGCCCCGACAGGTACACCGGGGAGCTGTTTTTT.

This clone has at least ten counts. This chain uses TRBV10-3 with TRBJ1-1; D perhaps matches TRBD1 (5 bases). V shed 7 bases and J shed 4 bases, with 13 bases lying between them. CDR3 length: 13 residues. Germline loops: CDR1 ENHRY, CDR2 SYGVKD. CDR3 in DNA: TGTGCCATCAATGGACAATCGAGCACTGAAGCTTTCTTT. It yields the protein CAINGQSSTEAFF.